The clone carrying this T cell receptor (beta chain) was seen more than once but under ten times. This entry is derived from a study of blood T cell repertoires in COVID-19. Study background: Sources were T cells, B-cell-depleted T cells, or PBMCs; the material itself was cDNA or gDNA.

The CDR3 is made up of 14 amino acids. V lost 4 bases and J lost 3, with 13 bases in between. Germline V gives CDR1 SGHKS, CDR2 YYEKEE (reference sequence). TCRdb keeps only in-frame clones here, not all; method: immunoSEQ multiplex PCR. The sample lists roughly 260,000 clones; more than 85% were seen once. The chain carries TRBV5-5 and TRBJ1-2, with TRBD1 as a possible D gene (6 bases). Sequences were obtained from peripheral blood. The sequence was obtained from a person aged 18 to 35 with COVID-19, enrolled during active disease. CDR3 coding DNA: TGTGCCAGCAGCCCGAGGCCAGGGGACTATGGCTACACCTTC. Translated, it gives CASSPRPGDYGYTF.